This T cell receptor (beta chain) was identified in a study of circulating and synovial CD4+ cells in juvenile arthritis. Study-level results: Deeper sequencing increased measured overlap with synovial clonotypes.

Assay: immunoSEQ multiplex PCR; the TCRdb copy retains only in-frame clones and omits some. The sample lists around 35,000 clones; about 95% were seen once. Germline V gives CDR1 LNHDA, CDR2 SQIVND (reference sequence). The J segment lost 4 bases and the V segment lost 4 bases, leaving 7 bases of the junction unmatched. The CDR3 loop spans 15 amino acids. This clone was observed once. Its matching antigen is unknown. The clonotype was recovered from a human donor with juvenile idiopathic arthritis. Sample: CD4+ T cells from blood. The chain uses TRBV19 and TRBJ2-1, with 7 nucleotides matching TRBD1. DNA of the CDR3: TGTGCCAGTAGTAATTGGGCAGGGGGTTACAATGAGCAGTTCTTC. Its translation is CASSNWAGGYNEQFF.